This is a list of T cell receptor beta chains from one sample in a study of blood T cell repertoires in COVID-19. Generated by immunoSEQ multiplex PCR, the TCRdb table keeps only in-frame clones and is missing some. The table lists roughly 70,000 clones, 75% to 85% of them singletons, with 5% to 7.5% in the top ten. Sequencing input: peripheral blood. These receptors came from a woman aged 55-70 years with acute or convalescent COVID-19. Both conserved end residues are part of each CDR3. The order of the fields is clone size, J gene, D gene, V gene, CDR3 DNA, CDR3 protein. D genes are given only for firm matches. Clone size is not always given. Where it is, it says once, few, many or a class for expanded clones.

abundance: NA; j_gene: TRBJ1-6; d_gene: TRBD1; v_gene: TRBV19; CDR3nt: TGTGCCAGTAGTCCAGCCGGACAGGTTTATAATTCACCCCTCCACTTT; CDR3aa: CASSPAGQVYNSPLHF
abundance: NA; j_gene: TRBJ1-1; d_gene: NA; v_gene: TRBV3-1/TRBV3-2; CDR3nt: TGTGCCAGCAGCCAAGCCTTCTCTGAAGCTTTCTTT; CDR3aa: CASSQAFSEAFF
abundance: NA; j_gene: TRBJ1-1; d_gene: NA; v_gene: TRBV2; CDR3nt: TGTGCCAGCAAGCCAGAAAGCGCTGAAGCTTTCTTT; CDR3aa: CASKPESAEAFF
abundance: NA; j_gene: TRBJ2-1; d_gene: TRBD1; v_gene: TRBV30; CDR3nt: TGTGCCTGGAGCGGAGACAGGGGTTACAATGAGCAGTTCTTC; CDR3aa: CAWSGDRGYNEQFF
abundance: NA; j_gene: TRBJ1-1; d_gene: TRBD1; v_gene: TRBV29-1; CDR3nt: TGCAGCGTTGATGGCACAGGGGGCCTTGGGAACACTGAAGCTTTCTTT; CDR3aa: CSVDGTGGLGNTEAFF
abundance: NA; j_gene: TRBJ2-1; d_gene: NA; v_gene: TRBV7-9; CDR3nt: TGTGCCAGCAGCTTTATCAGTTCGATTGAGCAGTTCTTC; CDR3aa: CASSFISSIEQFF
abundance: NA; j_gene: TRBJ1-4; d_gene: NA; v_gene: TRBV19; CDR3nt: TGTGCCAGTAGGCGGATCCCGGGGGAAAAACTGTTTTTT; CDR3aa: CASRRIPGEKLFF
abundance: once; j_gene: TRBJ2-7; d_gene: TRBD1; v_gene: TRBV7-9; CDR3nt: TGTGCCAGCAGCCCAATTGGACAGGGCGCATCCTACGAGCAGTACTTC; CDR3aa: CASSPIGQGASYEQYF
abundance: NA; j_gene: TRBJ1-2; d_gene: NA; v_gene: TRBV3-1/TRBV3-2; CDR3nt: TGTGCCAGCAGCCAAGGCGGGGGAGGGACCTATGGCTACACCTTC; CDR3aa: CASSQGGGGTYGYTF
abundance: NA; j_gene: TRBJ1-1; d_gene: TRBD1; v_gene: TRBV9; CDR3nt: TGTGCCAGCAGCGCCCTATACAGACAGGGATGGAACACTGAAGCTTTCTTT; CDR3aa: CASSALYRQGWNTEAFF
abundance: NA; j_gene: TRBJ1-5; d_gene: TRBD1; v_gene: TRBV19; CDR3nt: TGTGCCAGTAGTAACACAGGGGGCAGAAATCAGCCCCAGCATTTT; CDR3aa: CASSNTGGRNQPQHF
abundance: NA; j_gene: TRBJ2-2; d_gene: TRBD2; v_gene: TRBV6-5; CDR3nt: TGTGCCAGCAGTTATGGACTAGCGGGGACCACCGGGGAGCTGTTTTTT; CDR3aa: CASSYGLAGTTGELFF
abundance: once; j_gene: TRBJ2-5; d_gene: TRBD1; v_gene: TRBV18; CDR3nt: TGTGCCAGCTCACCTACAGGGGGAGAGACCCAGTACTTC; CDR3aa: CASSPTGGETQYF
abundance: NA; j_gene: TRBJ2-1; d_gene: NA; v_gene: TRBV24-1; CDR3nt: TGTGCCACCAGTGACCCTAGTCCGGGGTCCCATGAGCAGTTCTTC; CDR3aa: CATSDPSPGSHEQFF
abundance: NA; j_gene: TRBJ2-3; d_gene: NA; v_gene: TRBV7-2; CDR3nt: TGTGCCAGCAGCCAAGTTTACGGGGATACGCAGTATTTT; CDR3aa: CASSQVYGDTQYF
abundance: NA; j_gene: TRBJ1-4; d_gene: NA; v_gene: TRBV4-1; CDR3nt: TGCGCCAGCAGCCAAGATAAGGAGGGCGCTACTAATGAAAAACTGTTTTTT; CDR3aa: CASSQDKEGATNEKLFF